This TCR beta chain was captured in a study of radiotherapy plus CTLA-4 blockade in lung cancer. The table came from immunoSEQ multiplex PCR; TCRdb's copy has only in-frame clones and leaves some out. The repertoire holds 90,000 to 100,000 clones, with almost 90% as singletons. Study-level points and caveats: Clones derived from tumor TCRs expanded in blood after radiotherapy plus ipilimumab. Strongest reported response predictors: early blood clone changes and post-radiation interferon-beta.

Trimming shortened V by 3 bases and J by 5 bases, and 17 bases separated the two germline ends. Germline V lookup: CDR1 SGDLS, CDR2 YYNGEE. The CDR3 is 15 residues long. About this clone: Its antigen is currently unknown.

V gene TRBV9 combines with J gene TRBJ1-2; TRBD1 is a possible D gene (6 bases). This TCR was recovered from a human donor with non-small cell lung cancer that progressed on radiotherapy plus ipilimumab. The sample consisted of peripheral blood, taken from a patient treated with radiotherapy plus ipilimumab. The CDR3 region has the DNA TGTGCCAGCAGCGGAATAATGACAGGCCAATATGGCTACACCTTC. Translated: CASSGIMTGQYGYTF.